Listed below are T cell receptor beta chains from one sample, sequenced in a study of blood T cell repertoires in COVID-19. The protocol was immunoSEQ multiplex PCR, while the TCRdb copy is restricted to in-frame clones and leaves out a portion. The data contain about 170,000 clones, around 92% of them singletons. What was sequenced was peripheral blood. The receptors were sampled from a man aged 30 to 45 with COVID-19, enrolled during active disease. The conserved cysteine and the conserved F or W are not part of the CDR3 here.

v_call: TRBV5-6
j_call: TRBJ1-2
cdr3_length: 10
cdr3_aa: ASSLTGGGYT

v_call: TRBV29-1
j_call: TRBJ1-1
cdr3_length: 12
cdr3_aa: SVEAYGQGAAAF

v_call: TRBV6-5
j_call: TRBJ2-5
cdr3_length: 13
cdr3_aa: ASSYGLAGEKTQY

v_call: TRBV24-1
j_call: TRBJ2-2
cdr3_length: 12
cdr3_aa: ATQDRGPTGELF

v_call: TRBV14
j_call: TRBJ2-1
cdr3_length: 13
cdr3_aa: ASSLLAGGPDEQF

v_call: TRBV6-4
j_call: TRBJ2-1
cdr3_length: 12
cdr3_aa: ASSVETGGNEQF

v_call: TRBV6-6
j_call: TRBJ1-2
cdr3_length: 16
cdr3_aa: ASSRLTGQASSNYGYT

v_call: TRBV11-2
j_call: TRBJ2-5
cdr3_length: 16
cdr3_aa: ASSLSPPGTSGRETQY

v_call: TRBV29-1
j_call: TRBJ1-2
cdr3_length: 13
cdr3_aa: SVGAGSGPNYGYT

v_call: TRBV5-1
j_call: TRBJ1-3
cdr3_length: 13
cdr3_aa: ASSSTGDTGNTIY

v_call: TRBV27
j_call: TRBJ2-7
cdr3_length: 12
cdr3_aa: ASSLGASRYEQY

v_call: TRBV4-3
j_call: TRBJ1-5
cdr3_length: 14
cdr3_aa: ASSQDGYRGIQPQH

v_call: TRBV7-2
j_call: TRBJ1-5
cdr3_length: 12
cdr3_aa: ASSLDISNQPQH

v_call: TRBV4-2
j_call: TRBJ2-3
cdr3_length: 13
cdr3_aa: ASSLGTSDTDTQY

v_call: TRBV15
j_call: TRBJ2-5
cdr3_length: 13
cdr3_aa: ATSPLGQGGETQY

v_call: TRBV5-1
j_call: TRBJ1-1
cdr3_length: 14
cdr3_aa: ASSLRQVLMNTEAF

v_call: TRBV19
j_call: TRBJ2-3
cdr3_length: 11
cdr3_aa: ASGGLILDTQY

v_call: TRBV5-1
j_call: TRBJ2-5
cdr3_length: 14
cdr3_aa: ASKSPLAGERETQY

v_call: TRBV6-5
j_call: TRBJ1-6
cdr3_length: 12
cdr3_aa: ASGNRDSYSPLH

v_call: TRBV24-1
j_call: TRBJ1-5
cdr3_length: 10
cdr3_aa: ATQGTSQPQH

v_call: TRBV9
j_call: TRBJ2-1
cdr3_length: 17
cdr3_aa: ASSPTLAGGHYSYNEQF

v_call: TRBV9
j_call: TRBJ2-3
cdr3_length: 17
cdr3_aa: ASSATGTGGPRSTDTQY

v_call: TRBV28
j_call: TRBJ2-7
cdr3_length: 11
cdr3_aa: ASNQGVGYEQY

v_call: TRBV14
j_call: TRBJ2-7
cdr3_length: 13
cdr3_aa: ASSQDWRYYYEQY

v_call: TRBV5-6
j_call: TRBJ1-6
cdr3_length: 14
cdr3_aa: ASSSFGDSYNSPLH

v_call: TRBV9
j_call: TRBJ2-7
cdr3_length: 13
cdr3_aa: ASSKASGASYEQY

v_call: TRBV19
j_call: TRBJ1-5
cdr3_length: 14
cdr3_aa: ASSMRDNYSNQPQH

v_call: TRBV9
j_call: TRBJ1-2
cdr3_length: 12
cdr3_aa: ASSVDGSSYGYT

v_call: TRBV27
j_call: TRBJ2-1
cdr3_length: 13
cdr3_aa: ASQPIRGRDNEQF

v_call: TRBV24-1
j_call: TRBJ1-1
cdr3_length: 12
cdr3_aa: ATTSGPGATEAF

v_call: TRBV20-1
j_call: TRBJ1-1
cdr3_length: 11
cdr3_aa: SASNTQRAEAF

v_call: TRBV15
j_call: TRBJ2-7
cdr3_length: 13
cdr3_aa: ATSRAGQSSYEQY

v_call: TRBV6-2/TRBV6-3
j_call: TRBJ2-7
cdr3_length: 14
cdr3_aa: ASSYPLGARAGEQY

v_call: TRBV4-1
j_call: TRBJ2-2
cdr3_length: 13
cdr3_aa: ASSPWGRNTGELF

v_call: TRBV19
j_call: TRBJ2-1
cdr3_length: 11
cdr3_aa: ASSRGGYNEQF

v_call: TRBV6-5
j_call: TRBJ1-1
cdr3_length: 9
cdr3_aa: ASKRNLEAF

v_call: TRBV6-2/TRBV6-3
j_call: TRBJ2-1
cdr3_length: 17
cdr3_aa: ASSDYRTSGKGAYNEQF

v_call: TRBV3-1/TRBV3-2
j_call: TRBJ2-1
cdr3_length: 13
cdr3_aa: ASSEDRGSYNEQF

v_call: TRBV10-3
j_call: TRBJ2-1
cdr3_length: 16
cdr3_aa: AISDRTGGKSVYNEQF

v_call: TRBV2
j_call: TRBJ2-1
cdr3_length: 12
cdr3_aa: ASRVDRSYNEQF

v_call: TRBV10-3
j_call: TRBJ2-7
cdr3_length: 11
cdr3_aa: AISEAGTYEQY

v_call: TRBV7-3
j_call: TRBJ1-2
cdr3_length: 11
cdr3_aa: ASSHTGGYGYT

v_call: TRBV9
j_call: TRBJ1-3
cdr3_length: 14
cdr3_aa: ASSVGTGYSGNTIY

v_call: TRBV28
j_call: TRBJ2-7
cdr3_length: 13
cdr3_aa: ASSLPTLEGGEQY

v_call: TRBV5-5
j_call: TRBJ2-1
cdr3_length: 13
cdr3_aa: ASSPDSNTYNEQF

v_call: TRBV20-1
j_call: TRBJ1-1
cdr3_length: 10
cdr3_aa: SASRGGTEAF

v_call: TRBV11-2
j_call: TRBJ1-1
cdr3_length: 9
cdr3_aa: ASSPGTEAF

v_call: TRBV14
j_call: TRBJ1-2
cdr3_length: 13
cdr3_aa: ASSQDWSGNYGYT

v_call: TRBV5-6
j_call: TRBJ2-1
cdr3_length: 14
cdr3_aa: ASSLVRAVSYNEQF

v_call: TRBV9
j_call: TRBJ1-4
cdr3_length: 11
cdr3_aa: ASSVAPNEKLF

v_call: TRBV6-5
j_call: TRBJ1-2
cdr3_length: 10
cdr3_aa: ASSPQGYGYT

v_call: TRBV5-4
j_call: TRBJ1-1
cdr3_length: 12
cdr3_aa: ASSFGDRNTEAF

v_call: TRBV19
j_call: TRBJ2-2
cdr3_length: 17
cdr3_aa: ASSIGRTKLELNTGELF

v_call: TRBV4-3
j_call: TRBJ2-7
cdr3_length: 15
cdr3_aa: ASSQEISLAGTYEQY

v_call: TRBV2
j_call: TRBJ2-7
cdr3_length: 12
cdr3_aa: ASFGLAGFYEQY